This is a list of T cell receptor beta chains from one sample in a study of cytomegalovirus exposure and HLA in healthy donors. The protocol was immunoSEQ multiplex PCR, while the TCRdb copy is restricted to in-frame clones and leaves out a portion. The table shows under 80,000 clones, with 80% to 90% occurring only once. Specimen: PBMCs. The receptors stem from a woman under 30 in good health and CMV-seronegative. Both conserved end residues are part of each CDR3. A D gene is named only where the DNA matches it firmly. Clone size appears in some rows only: once, few, many, or a class for an expanded clone.

v_gene	d_gene	j_gene	abundance	CDR3aa	CDR3nt
TRBV5-1	.	TRBJ1-2	.	CASSLAQSYGYTF	TGCGCCAGCAGCTTGGCCCAGTCCTATGGCTACACCTTC
TRBV27	.	TRBJ2-1	.	CASSSTVYNEQFF	TGTGCCAGCAGTTCCACAGTCTACAATGAGCAGTTCTTC
TRBV2	.	TRBJ1-1	.	CASLVVLGERGTEAFF	TGTGCCAGCCTAGTAGTTCTTGGAGAGAGGGGGACTGAAGCTTTCTTT
TRBV7-2	.	TRBJ1-3	.	CASLGGSGNTIYF	TGTGCCAGCCTCGGGGGCTCTGGAAACACCATATATTTT
TRBV19	TRBD1	TRBJ1-6	.	CASSAQRTGVSYNSPLHF	TGTGCCAGTAGCGCCCAGAGGACAGGGGTCTCCTATAATTCACCCCTCCACTTT
TRBV5-5	.	TRBJ1-3	.	CASSDGTLSGNTIYF	TGTGCCAGCAGCGATGGGACACTGTCTGGAAACACCATATATTTT
TRBV10-1	TRBD1	TRBJ2-3	once	CASSLVPGQGAADTQYF	TGCGCCAGCAGTCTAGTCCCGGGACAGGGGGCGGCAGATACGCAGTATTTT
TRBV19	TRBD2	TRBJ2-7	.	CASSTYSLARTVSYEQYF	TGTGCCAGTAGTACGTACTCACTAGCGCGAACCGTCTCCTACGAGCAGTACTTC
TRBV19	TRBD1	TRBJ1-1	.	CATRQGWDTEAFF	TGTGCCACCCGACAGGGGTGGGACACTGAAGCTTTCTTT
TRBV5-8	.	TRBJ2-7	.	CASSRDRDYEQYF	TGTGCCAGCAGCCGGGATCGGGACTACGAGCAGTACTTC
TRBV11-2	.	TRBJ1-6	.	CASSPRLRGSRLSSPLHF	TGTGCCAGCAGCCCCCGCCTCCGGGGTAGTAGGCTTAGTTCACCCCTCCACTTT
TRBV6-1	TRBD1	TRBJ1-2	.	CASSEWTGPNYGYTF	TGTGCCAGCAGTGAATGGACAGGGCCTAACTATGGCTACACCTTC
TRBV7-9	TRBD1	TRBJ1-2	few	CASSRTGAYTF	TGTGCCAGCAGTCGGACAGGGGCTTACACCTTC
TRBV4-1	TRBD2	TRBJ2-4	.	CASSQGGGVRDIQYF	TGCGCCAGCAGCCAAGGGGGAGGGGTGAGAGACATTCAGTACTTC
TRBV6-1	.	TRBJ2-3	.	CASIREMDHTQYF	TGTGCCAGCATCCGGGAGATGGATCATACGCAGTATTTT
TRBV5-5	.	TRBJ1-5	medium-sized	CASRWGVGNQPQHF	TGTGCCAGCCGGTGGGGGGTGGGCAATCAGCCCCAGCATTTT
TRBV4-1	.	TRBJ2-7	.	CASSQDFSTRRRASEQYF	TGCGCCAGCAGCCAAGATTTTAGTACCCGGAGGAGGGCCTCCGAGCAGTACTTC
TRBV18	TRBD1	TRBJ1-5	.	CASSPPGGRNQPQHF	TGTGCCAGCTCACCACCAGGGGGCAGGAATCAGCCCCAGCATTTT